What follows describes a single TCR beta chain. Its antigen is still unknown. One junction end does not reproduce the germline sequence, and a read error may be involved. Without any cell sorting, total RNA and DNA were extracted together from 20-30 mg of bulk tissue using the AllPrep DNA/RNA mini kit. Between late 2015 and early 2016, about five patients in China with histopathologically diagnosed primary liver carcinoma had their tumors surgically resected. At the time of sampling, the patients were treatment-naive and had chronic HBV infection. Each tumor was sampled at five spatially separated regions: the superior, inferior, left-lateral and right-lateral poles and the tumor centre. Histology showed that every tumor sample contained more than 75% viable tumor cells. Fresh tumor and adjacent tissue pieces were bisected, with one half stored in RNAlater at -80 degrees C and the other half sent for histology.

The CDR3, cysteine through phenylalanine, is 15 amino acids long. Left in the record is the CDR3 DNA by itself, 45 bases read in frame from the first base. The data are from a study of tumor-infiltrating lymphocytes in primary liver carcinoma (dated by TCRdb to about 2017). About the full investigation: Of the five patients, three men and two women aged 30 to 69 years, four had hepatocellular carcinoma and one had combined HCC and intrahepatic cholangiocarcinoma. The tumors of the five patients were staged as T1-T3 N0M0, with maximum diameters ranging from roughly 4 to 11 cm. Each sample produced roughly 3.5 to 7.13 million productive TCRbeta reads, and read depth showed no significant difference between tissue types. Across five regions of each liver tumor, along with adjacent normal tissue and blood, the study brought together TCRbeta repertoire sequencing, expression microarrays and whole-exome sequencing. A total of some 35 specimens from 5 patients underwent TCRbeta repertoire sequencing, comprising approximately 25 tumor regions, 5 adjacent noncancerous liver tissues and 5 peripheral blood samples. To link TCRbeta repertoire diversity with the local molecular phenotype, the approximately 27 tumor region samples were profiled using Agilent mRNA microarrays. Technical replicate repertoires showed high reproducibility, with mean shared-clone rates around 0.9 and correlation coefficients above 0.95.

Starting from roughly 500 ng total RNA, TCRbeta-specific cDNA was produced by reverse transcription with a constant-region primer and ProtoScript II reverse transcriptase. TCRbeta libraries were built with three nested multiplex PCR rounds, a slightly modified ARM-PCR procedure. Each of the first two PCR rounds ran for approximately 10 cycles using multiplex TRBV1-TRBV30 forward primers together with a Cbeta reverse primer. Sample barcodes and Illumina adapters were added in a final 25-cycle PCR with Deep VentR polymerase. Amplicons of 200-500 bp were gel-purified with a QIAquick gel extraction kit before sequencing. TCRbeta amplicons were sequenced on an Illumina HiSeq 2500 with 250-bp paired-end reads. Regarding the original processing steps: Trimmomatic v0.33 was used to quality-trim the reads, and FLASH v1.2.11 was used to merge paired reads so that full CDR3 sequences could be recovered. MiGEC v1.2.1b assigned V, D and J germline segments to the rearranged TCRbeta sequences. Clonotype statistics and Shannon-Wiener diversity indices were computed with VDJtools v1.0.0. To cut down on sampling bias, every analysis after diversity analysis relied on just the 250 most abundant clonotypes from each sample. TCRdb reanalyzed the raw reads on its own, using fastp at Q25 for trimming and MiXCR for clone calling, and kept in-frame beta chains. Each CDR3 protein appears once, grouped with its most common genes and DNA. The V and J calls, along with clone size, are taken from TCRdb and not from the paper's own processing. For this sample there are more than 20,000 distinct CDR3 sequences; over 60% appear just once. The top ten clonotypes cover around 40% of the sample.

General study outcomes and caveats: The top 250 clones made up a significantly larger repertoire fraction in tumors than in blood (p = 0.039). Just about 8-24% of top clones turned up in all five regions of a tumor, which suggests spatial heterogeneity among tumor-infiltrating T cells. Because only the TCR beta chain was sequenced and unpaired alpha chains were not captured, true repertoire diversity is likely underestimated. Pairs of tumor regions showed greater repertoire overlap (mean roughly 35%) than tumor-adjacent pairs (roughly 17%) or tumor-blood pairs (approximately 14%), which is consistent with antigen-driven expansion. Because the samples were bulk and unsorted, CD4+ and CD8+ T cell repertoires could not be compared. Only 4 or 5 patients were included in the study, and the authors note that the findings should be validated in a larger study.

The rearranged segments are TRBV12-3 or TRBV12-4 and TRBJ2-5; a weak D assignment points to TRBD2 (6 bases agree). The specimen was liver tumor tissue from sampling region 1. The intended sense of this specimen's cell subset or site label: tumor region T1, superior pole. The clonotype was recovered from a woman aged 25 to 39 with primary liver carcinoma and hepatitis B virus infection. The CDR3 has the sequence CACSTYPASEETQYF. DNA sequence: TGTGCCTGCAGCACCTACCCCGCTAGCGAAGAGACCCAGTACTTC.